A selection of T cell receptor beta chains follows, all from one sample in a study of cytomegalovirus exposure and HLA in healthy donors. The method was immunoSEQ multiplex PCR; TCRdb's version includes in-frame clones alone and lacks a portion of them. This sample carries some 150,000 clones, over 60% of them seen once, and the ten largest clones take approximately 2%. Sequenced sample: PBMCs. These receptors came from a man aged 35 to 55 in good health and CMV-seronegative. CDR3s include the opening cysteine and the closing phenylalanine or tryptophan. Each record gives: clone size, J gene, D gene, V gene, CDR3 protein, CDR3 DNA. The D gene is left open where the match is weak. Clone size appears in some rows only: once, few, many, or a class for an expanded clone.

clone size: -
J gene: TRBJ2-5
D gene: TRBD1
V gene: TRBV7-9
CDR3 protein: CASSLALTGGEETQYF
CDR3 DNA: TGTGCCAGCAGCTTAGCGCTGACAGGGGGCGAGGAGACCCAGTACTTC

clone size: few
J gene: TRBJ1-5
D gene: -
V gene: TRBV6-5
CDR3 protein: CAAATGFNQPQHF
CDR3 DNA: TGTGCCGCAGCAACGGGGTTCAATCAGCCCCAGCATTTT

clone size: -
J gene: TRBJ1-1
D gene: TRBD1
V gene: TRBV2
CDR3 protein: CASIGTSDTGVNTEAFF
CDR3 DNA: TGTGCCAGCATTGGCACATCTGATACAGGGGTGAACACTGAAGCTTTCTTT

clone size: few
J gene: TRBJ2-1
D gene: -
V gene: TRBV4-1
CDR3 protein: CASSQGLDSYNEQFF
CDR3 DNA: TGCGCCAGCAGCCAAGGTCTAGATTCCTACAATGAGCAGTTCTTC

clone size: -
J gene: TRBJ1-1
D gene: TRBD1
V gene: TRBV7-7
CDR3 protein: CASSLQGAENTEAFF
CDR3 DNA: TGTGCCAGCAGTCTACAGGGGGCCGAGAACACTGAAGCTTTCTTT

clone size: few
J gene: TRBJ2-7
D gene: TRBD1
V gene: TRBV4-3
CDR3 protein: CASSQDLGTGEYEQYF
CDR3 DNA: TGCGCCAGCAGCCAAGATCTAGGGACAGGGGAGTACGAGCAGTACTTC

clone size: -
J gene: TRBJ2-2
D gene: -
V gene: TRBV5-1
CDR3 protein: CASSQPSGRNTGELFF
CDR3 DNA: TGCGCCAGCAGCCAACCTTCAGGCAGAAACACCGGGGAGCTGTTTTTT

clone size: -
J gene: TRBJ1-6
D gene: TRBD1
V gene: TRBV6-6
CDR3 protein: CASSYSGQGSSPLHF
CDR3 DNA: TGTGCCAGCAGTTACTCGGGACAGGGAAGTTCACCCCTCCACTTT

clone size: once
J gene: TRBJ2-3
D gene: -
V gene: TRBV7-3
CDR3 protein: CASSRSGYITDTQYF
CDR3 DNA: TGTGCCAGCAGCCGCAGCGGTTACATCACAGATACGCAGTATTTT

clone size: -
J gene: TRBJ1-6
D gene: -
V gene: TRBV6-7
CDR3 protein: CASSYSPAPTQYNSPLHF
CDR3 DNA: TGTGCCAGCAGTTACTCGCCGGCCCCGACACAGTATAATTCACCCCTCCACTTT

clone size: -
J gene: TRBJ2-7
D gene: TRBD2
V gene: TRBV7-8
CDR3 protein: CASSLLTSGFSYEQYF
CDR3 DNA: TGTGCCAGCAGCCTCCTGACTAGCGGATTCTCCTACGAGCAGTACTTC

clone size: -
J gene: TRBJ1-1
D gene: -
V gene: TRBV6-6
CDR3 protein: CASRRGQGGIATEAFF
CDR3 DNA: TGTGCCAGCAGACGCGGGCAGGGAGGCATCGCCACTGAAGCTTTCTTT

clone size: once
J gene: TRBJ1-6
D gene: TRBD1
V gene: TRBV27
CDR3 protein: CASSFGTGQPSSYNSPLHF
CDR3 DNA: TGTGCCAGCAGTTTCGGGACAGGCCAACCGAGCTCCTATAATTCACCCCTCCACTTT

clone size: -
J gene: TRBJ2-3
D gene: -
V gene: TRBV5-1
CDR3 protein: CASSWSRDTDTQYF
CDR3 DNA: TGCGCCAGCAGCTGGTCACGAGACACAGATACGCAGTATTTT

clone size: -
J gene: TRBJ1-2
D gene: -
V gene: TRBV5-1
CDR3 protein: CASSLTPAANYGYTF
CDR3 DNA: TGCGCCAGCAGCTTAACCCCCGCAGCTAACTATGGCTACACCTTC

clone size: few
J gene: TRBJ1-1
D gene: -
V gene: TRBV5-8
CDR3 protein: CASSFAENTEAFF
CDR3 DNA: TGTGCCAGCAGCTTTGCGGAGAACACTGAAGCTTTCTTT

clone size: once
J gene: TRBJ1-5
D gene: -
V gene: TRBV19
CDR3 protein: CASSDRFSNQPQHF
CDR3 DNA: TGTGCCAGTAGCGACAGGTTTAGCAATCAGCCCCAGCATTTT

clone size: -
J gene: TRBJ2-7
D gene: -
V gene: TRBV6-5
CDR3 protein: CASSRGSYEQYF
CDR3 DNA: TGTGCCAGCAGTCGGGGGAGCTACGAGCAGTACTTC

clone size: -
J gene: TRBJ1-3
D gene: -
V gene: TRBV4-2
CDR3 protein: CASRGTDSGNTIYF
CDR3 DNA: TGTGCCAGCCGCGGGACGGACTCTGGAAACACCATATATTTT

clone size: -
J gene: TRBJ2-7
D gene: TRBD1
V gene: TRBV25-1
CDR3 protein: CASSTTGASYEQYF
CDR3 DNA: TGTGCCAGCAGCACGACAGGGGCCTCCTACGAGCAGTACTTC

clone size: -
J gene: TRBJ2-2
D gene: TRBD1
V gene: TRBV19
CDR3 protein: CASSRNNRGLNTGELFF
CDR3 DNA: TGTGCCAGTAGTAGAAACAACAGGGGGCTGAACACCGGGGAGCTGTTTTTT

clone size: few
J gene: TRBJ2-7
D gene: TRBD1
V gene: TRBV7-2
CDR3 protein: CASSLAGTASAYEQYF
CDR3 DNA: TGTGCCAGCAGCTTAGCGGGGACAGCATCAGCCTACGAGCAGTACTTC

clone size: -
J gene: TRBJ2-1
D gene: -
V gene: TRBV10-1
CDR3 protein: CASSRTYRANEQFF
CDR3 DNA: TGCGCCAGCAGTCGGACCTACAGGGCCAATGAGCAGTTCTTC

clone size: -
J gene: TRBJ2-2
D gene: TRBD1
V gene: TRBV27
CDR3 protein: CASSWGTGIGELFF
CDR3 DNA: TGTGCCAGCAGTTGGGGGACAGGGATCGGGGAGCTGTTTTTT

clone size: -
J gene: TRBJ2-1
D gene: -
V gene: TRBV19
CDR3 protein: CASSWGDNEQFF
CDR3 DNA: TGTGCCAGTAGTTGGGGAGACAATGAGCAGTTCTTC

clone size: -
J gene: TRBJ2-7
D gene: -
V gene: TRBV7-2
CDR3 protein: CASSRRDKAYEQYF
CDR3 DNA: TGTGCCAGCAGCCGACGGGACAAGGCCTACGAGCAGTACTTC

clone size: -
J gene: TRBJ2-7
D gene: TRBD1
V gene: TRBV2
CDR3 protein: CASSARTGPYEQYF
CDR3 DNA: TGTGCCAGCAGTGCCCGGACAGGGCCCTACGAGCAGTACTTC

clone size: -
J gene: TRBJ1-5
D gene: -
V gene: TRBV28
CDR3 protein: CASTATSNQPQHF
CDR3 DNA: TGTGCCAGCACTGCTACTTCGAATCAGCCCCAGCATTTT

clone size: -
J gene: TRBJ1-1
D gene: -
V gene: TRBV5-1
CDR3 protein: CASSLLEPGNGGAFF
CDR3 DNA: TGCGCCAGCAGCTTGCTCGAACCCGGAAACGGAGGGGCTTTCTTT

clone size: -
J gene: TRBJ1-3
D gene: TRBD1
V gene: TRBV5-1
CDR3 protein: CASSSQGNGNTIYF
CDR3 DNA: TGCGCCAGCAGCTCACAGGGGAATGGAAACACCATATATTTT

clone size: -
J gene: TRBJ2-7
D gene: TRBD1
V gene: TRBV14
CDR3 protein: CASSRRTGTLGEQYF
CDR3 DNA: TGTGCCAGCAGCCGCCGGACAGGGACCCTGGGAGAGCAGTACTTC

clone size: -
J gene: TRBJ1-1
D gene: TRBD1
V gene: TRBV6-6
CDR3 protein: CASRGTGDTEAFF
CDR3 DNA: TGTGCCAGCAGGGGGACAGGGGACACTGAAGCTTTCTTT

clone size: -
J gene: TRBJ2-7
D gene: -
V gene: TRBV30
CDR3 protein: CAWSPQIRGEQYF
CDR3 DNA: TGTGCCTGGAGTCCACAAATTCGGGGTGAGCAGTACTTC

clone size: -
J gene: TRBJ2-3
D gene: -
V gene: TRBV4-1
CDR3 protein: CASSQDQLADTDTQYF
CDR3 DNA: TGCGCCAGCAGCCAAGATCAGTTGGCGGATACAGATACGCAGTATTTT

clone size: once
J gene: TRBJ1-2
D gene: TRBD1
V gene: TRBV5-1
CDR3 protein: CASSFPGQGAQGYTF
CDR3 DNA: TGCGCCAGCAGCTTCCCGGGACAGGGGGCGCAGGGCTACACCTTC

clone size: few
J gene: TRBJ1-1
D gene: TRBD1
V gene: TRBV5-1
CDR3 protein: CASSWGTEEAFF
CDR3 DNA: TGCGCCAGCAGCTGGGGGACAGAAGAAGCTTTCTTT

clone size: -
J gene: TRBJ1-3
D gene: -
V gene: TRBV9
CDR3 protein: CASSVVGGNSGNTIYF
CDR3 DNA: TGTGCCAGCAGCGTAGTCGGGGGAAACTCTGGAAACACCATATATTTT

clone size: -
J gene: TRBJ2-7
D gene: TRBD2
V gene: TRBV7-2
CDR3 protein: CASSPRTSGHYEQYF
CDR3 DNA: TGTGCCAGCAGCCCGCGGACTAGCGGCCACTACGAGCAGTACTTC

clone size: few
J gene: TRBJ1-1
D gene: -
V gene: TRBV5-1
CDR3 protein: CASSLGGVTEAFF
CDR3 DNA: TGCGCCAGCAGCTTAGGGGGGGTTACTGAAGCTTTCTTT

clone size: many
J gene: TRBJ1-4
D gene: -
V gene: TRBV15
CDR3 protein: CATSRVVEEKLFF
CDR3 DNA: TGTGCCACCAGCAGAGTAGTAGAGGAAAAACTGTTTTTT